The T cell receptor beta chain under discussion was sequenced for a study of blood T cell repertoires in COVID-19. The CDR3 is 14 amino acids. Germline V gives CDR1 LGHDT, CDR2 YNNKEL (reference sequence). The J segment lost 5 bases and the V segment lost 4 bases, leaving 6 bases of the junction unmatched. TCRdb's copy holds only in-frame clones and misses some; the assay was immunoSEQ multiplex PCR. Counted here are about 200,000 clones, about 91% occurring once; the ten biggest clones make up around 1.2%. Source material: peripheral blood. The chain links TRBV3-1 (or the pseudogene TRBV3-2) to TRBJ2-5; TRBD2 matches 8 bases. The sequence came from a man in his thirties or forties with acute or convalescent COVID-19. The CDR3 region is CASSPAGGLETQYF. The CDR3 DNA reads TGTGCCAGCAGCCCGGCGGGGGGCTTGGAGACCCAGTACTTC.